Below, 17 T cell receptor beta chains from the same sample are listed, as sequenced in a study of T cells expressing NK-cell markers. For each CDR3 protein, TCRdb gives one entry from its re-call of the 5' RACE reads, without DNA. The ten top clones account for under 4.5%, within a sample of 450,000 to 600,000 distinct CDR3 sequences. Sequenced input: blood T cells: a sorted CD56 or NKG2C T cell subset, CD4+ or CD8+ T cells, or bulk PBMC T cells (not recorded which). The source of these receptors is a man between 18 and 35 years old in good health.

CDR3 protein: CATSGHSGTLEQFF. V is TRBV15 and J is TRBJ2-1; the D call from TCRdb, TRBD2, cannot be confirmed without DNA. There are 14 residues in the CDR3. Germline values: CDR1 LNHNV, CDR2 YYDKDF (reference sequence).

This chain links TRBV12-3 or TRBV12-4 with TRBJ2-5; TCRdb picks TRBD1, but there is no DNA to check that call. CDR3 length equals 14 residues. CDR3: CASSPGHNQETQYF.

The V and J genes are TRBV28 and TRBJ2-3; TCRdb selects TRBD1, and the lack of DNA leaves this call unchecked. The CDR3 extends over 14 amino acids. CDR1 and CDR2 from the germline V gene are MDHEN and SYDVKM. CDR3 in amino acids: CASSGGGLRDTQYF.

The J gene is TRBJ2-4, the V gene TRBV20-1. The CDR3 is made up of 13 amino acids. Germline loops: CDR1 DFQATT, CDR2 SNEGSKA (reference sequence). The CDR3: CSARSSEEGIQYF.

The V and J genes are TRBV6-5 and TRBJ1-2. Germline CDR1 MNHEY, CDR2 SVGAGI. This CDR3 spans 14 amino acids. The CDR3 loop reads CASSYRDTYYGYTF.

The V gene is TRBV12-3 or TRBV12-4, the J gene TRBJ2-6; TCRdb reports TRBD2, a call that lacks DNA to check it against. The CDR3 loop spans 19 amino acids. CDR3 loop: CASSGAQLAGGSGANVLTF.

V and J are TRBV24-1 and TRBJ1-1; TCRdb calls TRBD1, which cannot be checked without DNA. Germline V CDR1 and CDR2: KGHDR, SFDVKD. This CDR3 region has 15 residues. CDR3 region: CASPGPGALNTEAFF.

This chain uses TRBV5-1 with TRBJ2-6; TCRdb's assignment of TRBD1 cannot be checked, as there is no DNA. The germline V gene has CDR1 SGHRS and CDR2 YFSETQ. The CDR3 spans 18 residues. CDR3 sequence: CASSETGQGKAGANVLTF.

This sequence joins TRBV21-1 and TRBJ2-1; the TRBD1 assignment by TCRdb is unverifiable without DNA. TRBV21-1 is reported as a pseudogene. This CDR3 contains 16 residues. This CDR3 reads CASSEGHLGAKYEQFF.

The CDR3 sequence is CASREPPWRAIKPQQFF. This chain links TRBV12-3 or TRBV12-4 with TRBJ2-1; TCRdb indicates TRBD2, and absent DNA this call remains unverified. CDR3 length: 17 residues.

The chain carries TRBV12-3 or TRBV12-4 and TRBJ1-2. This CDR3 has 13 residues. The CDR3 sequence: CASSSDGDYGYTF.

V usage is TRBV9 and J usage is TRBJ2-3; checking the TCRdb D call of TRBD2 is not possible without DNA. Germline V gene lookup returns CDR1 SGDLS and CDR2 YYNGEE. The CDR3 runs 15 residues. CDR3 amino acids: CASSVGLAGGDTQYF.

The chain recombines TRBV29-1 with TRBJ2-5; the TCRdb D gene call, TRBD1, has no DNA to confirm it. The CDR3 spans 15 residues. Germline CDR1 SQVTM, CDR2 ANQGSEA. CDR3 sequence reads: CSVERDRFRWETQYF.

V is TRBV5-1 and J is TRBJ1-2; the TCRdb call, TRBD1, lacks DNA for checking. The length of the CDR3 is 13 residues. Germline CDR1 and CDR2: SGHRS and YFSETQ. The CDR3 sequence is CASSRPGGYGYTF.

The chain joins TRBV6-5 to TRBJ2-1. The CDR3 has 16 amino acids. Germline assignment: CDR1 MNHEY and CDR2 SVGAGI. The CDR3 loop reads CASSYSLDHSYNEQFF.

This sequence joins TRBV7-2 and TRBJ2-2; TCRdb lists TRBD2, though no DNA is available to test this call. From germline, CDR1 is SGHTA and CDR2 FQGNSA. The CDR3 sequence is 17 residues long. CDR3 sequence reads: CASSLVPTSGTAGELFF. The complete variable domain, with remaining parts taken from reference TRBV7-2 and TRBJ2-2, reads GAGVSQSPSNKVTEKGKDVELRCDPISGHTALYWYRQSLGQGLEFLIYFQGNSAPDKSGLPSDRFSAERTGGSVSTLTIQRTQQEDSAVYLCASSLVPTSGTAGELFFGEGSRLTVL.

The CDR3 reads CASSFPGLVNTGELFF. The chain links TRBV7-9 to TRBJ2-2. Germline V gene lookup returns CDR1 SEHNR and CDR2 FQNEAQ (reference sequence). The CDR3 covers 16 residues.